These 19 T cell receptor beta chains originate from one sample sequenced in a study of sequential checkpoint blockade in melanoma (dated by TCRdb to the late 2010s). The treatment or condition label on this specimen signifies: randomized to nivolumab then ipilimumab (arm A) or the reverse (arm B). The method was the immunoSEQ multiplex PCR assay. TCRdb carries this immuneACCESS record with in-frame sequences only. Its versions omit some clonotypes, under half of them owing to an unresolved V gene in the studies checked, with the rest unexplained. The sample has 34,000 or so clones on record, more than 70% of them singletons. Jointly, the top ten make up 15% to 20% of the sample. Source: CD8+ T cells sorted from blood (inferred from file names), taken from a patient given nivolumab and ipilimumab in sequence. Receptors were obtained from a human donor with melanoma.

J is TRBJ2-2 and V is TRBV10-3, with 11 nucleotides matching TRBD1. CDR3 length: 14 residues. The V and J ends lost 8 bases and 5 bases, in that order; junction bases with no gene match: 4. In germline, CDR1 is ENHRY, CDR2 SYGVKD. The CDR3 coding sequence is TGTGCCATCGGGACAGGGGGATATACCGGGGAGCTGTTTTTT. This codes for CAIGTGGYTGELFF.

The rearrangement joins TRBV5-1 to TRBJ2-7, with D tentatively TRBD1 (5 bases). Between the trimmed V and J ends, which lost 8 bases and 3 bases, there was a span of 15 bases. Germline V gene sequence: CDR1 SGHRS, CDR2 YFSETQ. This CDR3 is 13 amino acids long. The CDR3 DNA reads as TGCGCCAGTCGTTGGGCAGGGAACTACGAGCAGTACTTC. Translated: CASRWAGNYEQYF.

This clone was recorded a few times. J is TRBJ2-7 and V is TRBV7-6; D is ambiguous. V was shortened by 6 bases and J by 3 bases, with 12 bases between the two germline ends. The germline V gene encodes CDR1 SGHVS and CDR2 FNYEAQ. This CDR3 spans 13 amino acids. CDR3 amino acids: CASSPGPNYEQYF. In nucleotides, the CDR3 is TGTGCCAGCAGTCCCGGTCCGAACTACGAGCAGTACTTC.

This chain joins TRBV11-2 and TRBJ1-5; 11 nucleotides align to TRBD1. Germline loops: CDR1 SGHAT, CDR2 FQNNGV. CDR3 size: 16 residues. V was clipped by 5 bases and J by 6 bases; unmatched bases: 9. The CDR3 nucleotides are TGTGCCAGCAGCCCGGGACAGGGGGAACAGGGTCAGCCCCAGCATTTT. The encoded protein is CASSPGQGEQGQPQHF.

This chain links TRBV15 with TRBJ2-7; 10 bases line up with TRBD1. This CDR3 is 16 amino acids long. V shed 5 bases, J shed 1 base, and the junction held 8 bases outside the gene matches. CDR1 and CDR2 from the germline V gene are LNHNV and YYDKDF (reference sequence). DNA of the CDR3: TGTGCCACCAGCCCGCACCGGGACAGGGGATCCTACGAGCAGTACTTC. The encoded protein is CATSPHRDRGSYEQYF.

The V and J genes are TRBV12-5 and TRBJ2-7, with a weak D call TRBD1 (5 bases). Germline V gene data show CDR1 as LGHNT and CDR2 as FRNRAP. The germline V and J ends were trimmed by 6 bases and 6 bases, with 12 bases remaining between them. The CDR3 runs 12 residues. The DNA of the CDR3 is TGTGCTAGTGGCATTGGTAGGGGCGAGCAGTACTTC. Its protein product is CASGIGRGEQYF.

This chain links TRBV27 with TRBJ2-7; 8 bases line up with TRBD2. There are 14 residues in the CDR3. V gave up 3 bases and J gave up 2 bases; unmatched junction bases: 3. The germline V gene encodes CDR1 MNHEY and CDR2 SMNVEV (reference sequence). CDR3 in amino acids: CASSLISGAYEQYF. Here the CDR3 DNA reads TGTGCCAGCAGTTTGATTAGCGGGGCCTACGAGCAGTACTTC.

This chain connects TRBV13 to TRBJ1-2; D remains ambiguous. The CDR3 has 12 residues. Trimming took off 1 base at V and 7 bases at J, with 7 bases between the two ends. CDR1 PRHDT and CDR2 FYEKMQ come from the germline V gene (reference sequence). The CDR3 nucleotides are TGTGCCAGCAGCTTAGCCGGAGGTGGCTACACCTTC. This codes for CASSLAGGGYTF.

J is TRBJ1-5 and V is TRBV27; no clear D gene. The V end was cut by 1 base, the J end by 4 bases, with 5 bases between. The CDR3 has 13 residues. CDR1 and CDR2 from the germline V gene are MNHEY and SMNVEV (reference sequence). CDR3 loop: CASSLWENQPQHF. CDR3 coding DNA: TGTGCCAGCAGTTTATGGGAGAATCAGCCCCAGCATTTT.

CDR3 nucleotide sequence: TGTGCCAGCAGTTTAGCAGGGTTTGAAGAGACCCAGTACTTC. Its translation is CASSLAGFEETQYF. The chain has TRBV28 and TRBJ2-5; D may be TRBD1 (5 bases). The CDR3 covers 14 residues. From germline, CDR1 is MDHEN and CDR2 SYDVKM. V was clipped by 2 bases and J by 3 bases, with 10 bases between them.

This sequence joins TRBV4-1 and TRBJ1-1, with a weak D call TRBD1 (5 bases). Germline V CDR1 and CDR2: MGHRA, YSYEKL. V lost 6 bases and J lost 5, with 19 bases in between. The CDR3 sequence is 15 residues long. The chain's CDR3 is CASRRGTVLGTEAFF. Written as DNA, the CDR3 is TGCGCCAGCAGGCGGGGGACCGTCCTGGGGACTGAAGCTTTCTTT.

The sample holds one count of this clone. J is TRBJ2-5 and V is TRBV30; 9 nucleotides agree with TRBD1. CDR1 is GTSNPN and CDR2 is SVGIG in the germline V gene (reference sequence). The CDR3 runs to 14 residues. The junction had 8 bases not matched to a gene; V was cut back by 7 bases and J by 2 bases. The CDR3 region is CAFGGQGSQETQYF. DNA for the CDR3: TGTGCCTTCGGGGGACAGGGATCGCAAGAGACCCAGTACTTC.

The chain carries TRBV27 and TRBJ1-1; TRBD1 is a possible D gene (5 bases). This CDR3 contains 14 residues. Germline V gives CDR1 MNHEY, CDR2 SMNVEV (reference sequence). V lost 2 bases, J lost 2 bases, and 9 bases lay in between. The CDR3 region is CASSLGRANTEAFF. As DNA, the CDR3 is TGTGCCAGCAGTTTAGGCAGGGCCAACACTGAAGCTTTCTTT.

V is TRBV7-9 and J is TRBJ2-1; 10 bases line up with TRBD2. V dropped 5 bases and J dropped 0; count of bases not matched to a gene: 10. The CDR3 has 18 amino acids. Germline CDR1 reads SEHNR; CDR2 reads FQNEAQ (reference sequence). In nucleotides, the CDR3 is TGTGCCAGCAGCGTTCGACTAGCGGGCCGGAGCTCCTACAATGAGCAGTTCTTC. As protein: CASSVRLAGRSSYNEQFF.

This chain links TRBV16 with TRBJ1-5, with a tentative D call TRBD1 (5 bases). The germline CDR1 and CDR2 sequences are KGHSY and FQNENV. V lost 4 bases to trimming and J lost 4 bases, with 14 bases between them. This CDR3 has 15 residues. The CDR3 spells CASSPTRGRNQPQHF. In DNA, the CDR3 is TGTGCCAGCAGCCCCACAAGGGGAAGAAATCAGCCCCAGCATTTT.

This chain connects TRBV30 to TRBJ2-5, with D perhaps matching TRBD2 (7 bases). V was cut by 0 bases and J by 7 bases, with 12 bases left in between. The length of the CDR3 is 13 residues. Germline V gene sequence: CDR1 GTSNPN, CDR2 SVGIG (reference sequence). CDR3 sequence: CAWSVGGPGTQYF. The CDR3 DNA follows: TGTGCCTGGAGTGTCGGGGGGCCTGGGACCCAGTACTTC. The full variable domain, completed using reference TRBV30 and TRBJ2-5, is SQTIHQWPATLVQPVGSPLSLECTVEGTSNPNLYWYRQAAGRGLQLLFYSVGIGQISSEVPQNLSASRPQDRQFILSSKKLLLSDSGFYLCAWSVGGPGTQYFGPGTRLLVL.

The CDR3 sequence is CASSSAGIYGYTF. CDR3 bases: TGTGCCAGCAGTTCTGCGGGGATCTATGGCTACACCTTC. V usage is TRBV5-6 and J usage is TRBJ1-2; D unresolved. In germline, CDR1 is SGHDT, CDR2 YYEEEE. CDR3 length: 13 residues. With 5 bases removed from V and 4 bases from J, the gap between germline ends came to 12 bases.

This clone was counted once. The chain links TRBV28 to TRBJ1-6; D gene unclear. CDR1 is MDHEN and CDR2 is SYDVKM in the germline V gene. This CDR3 contains 16 residues. V was clipped by 6 bases and J by 2 bases, with 14 bases between them. CDR3 bases: TGTGCCAGCAGGATGGTAGAAGAGACCTATAATTCACCCCTCCACTTT. Translated, it gives CASRMVEETYNSPLHF.

The J gene is TRBJ1-1, the V gene TRBV5-6; D might be TRBD1 (5 bases). V was pared by 4 bases and J by 5 bases, with 9 bases between. Looked up from germline, CDR1 is SGHDT and CDR2 is YYEEEE. The CDR3 contains 12 residues. CDR3 DNA sequence: TGTGCCAGCAGCGCCGGGGGAACTGAAGCTTTCTTT. Translation gives CASSAGGTEAFF.